This entry is about one T cell receptor beta chain. This clone turned up a few times. The antigen it recognizes is unknown. The input lacks base qualities; no much larger clone sits a single base away. From each donor, a single peripheral blood sample of 95 to 150 mL on average was drawn into heparinised tubes. A BD FACSAria II was used to sort naive, central memory, regulatory and stem cell-like memory CD4+ T cells with a panel that included CD45RO, CCR7, CD25, CD127, CD95 and CD27. A purity above 98% was achieved for all sorted populations. PBMCs were isolated immediately by Lymphoprep density gradient centrifugation and stained directly without culture. To minimize batch effects, samples were stained and sorted in pairs, one healthy donor with one patient per experiment. All of the isolated RNA was reverse transcribed with the High Capacity cDNA Reverse Transcription Kit, so expressed TCRB transcripts were sequenced. Naive, central memory and regulatory T cell samples underwent deep immunoSEQ sequencing, averaging around 3.6 million total reads per sample. Sorted cells were lysed in RLT buffer, and RNA was extracted using DNase-treated RNeasy Micro or Mini kits according to cell number. To prevent cross-contamination, every cell subset was processed on its own, while patient and healthy donor samples were processed together. The immunoSEQ multiplex PCR was used to amplify TCRB sequences from cDNA, generating 87-bp fragments that spanned the CDR3 region. Sequencing of the amplicons was performed on the Illumina HiSeq platform. As for the authors' bioinformatics: PCR bias was computationally corrected using synthetic template baselines, reads within Hamming distance 2 were collapsed, and singletons that could not be merged were discarded. Reads were aligned against IMGT so that V, D and J genes, CDR3 length and insertions or deletions at six rearrangement sites could be assigned. Within each subset, clonotype counts were normalized to sorted cell number, and only after that were true diversity and Gini coefficients computed with the tcR R package. The overlap coefficient, calculated on TCRB nucleotide sequences, was used to quantify repertoire sharing. Entries here come from immuneACCESS through TCRdb and include only in-frame sequences with V and J called. Some clones fail to appear in such tables; in the studies checked, an unresolved V gene covers under half of the shortfall, and the cause of the remainder is unknown. The V and J calls and clone size come from that table; D and trimming were worked out from the DNA. In all, the sample holds roughly 140,000 clones, and around 10% of those were seen once. The ten largest make up approximately 2% of the sample.

These data come from a study of beta chain features in type 1 diabetes (dated by TCRdb to 2017 to 2018). For the wider study: Patients and healthy donors did not differ in mean age, gender distribution, total cell number or subset yield. Regulatory and stem cell-like memory subsets were obtained from only 8 patients and about 8 healthy donors, while naive and central memory subsets were obtained from all 28 donors. A total of under 140,000,000 sorted cells were examined across all samples, and the number of cells per subset was strongly correlated with RNA yield. In the study, TCRB repertoires of sorted circulating CD4+ T cell subsets from recently diagnosed type 1 diabetes patients were compared with those of matched healthy donors.

The CDR3 has 14 amino acids, counting the end cysteine and phenylalanine. Of the read, only the CDR3 DNA is kept; its 42 bases are in frame from base 1. CDR1 SGHTA and CDR2 FQGTGA were looked up in the germline V gene. Trimming at the junction amounts to 2 bases on V and 6 bases on J, and the germline ends lie 11 bases apart. Study-wide conclusions, independent of this receptor: Sequencing cDNA rather than genomic DNA could over-represent highly expressing activated cells, although activation and CD3 levels did not differ between groups. Shorter templates might be favored by PCR, yet because patient and control samples were amplified and corrected together, any such skew would affect both groups equally. At VDJ recombination sites, type 1 diabetes patients had fewer insertions and more deleted nucleotides, which implies abnormalities in thymic rearrangement. The naive, central memory and regulatory TCRB repertoires appeared to resemble one another more closely among patients than among healthy donors. Because small numbers of individuals were included in the HLA sub-analyses, any influence of HLA type on TCRB rearrangement was left unresolved. A moderate but significant shortening of TCRB CDR3 length was observed in type 1 diabetes patients in all four CD4+ subsets.

This TCR was recovered from a man aged 18 to 29 in good health. The rearrangement joined TRBV7-3 to TRBJ1-5; no D gene call is confident. Source material: central memory CD4+ T cells from blood. The nucleotides read TGTGCCAGCAGCTTAGGACCCAGGAGTCAGCCCCAGCATTTT. It codes for CASSLGPRSQPQHF.